These 8 T cell receptor beta chains originate from one sample sequenced in a study of shared clonotypes between healthy human individuals. The data were produced by immunoSEQ multiplex PCR, yet TCRdb's version contains in-frame clones alone and is incomplete. The repertoire holds around 2,000,000 clones, with 90% to 95% as singletons. Naive CD8 isolation took CD45RO-negative cells positively selected for CCR7 and excluded terminally differentiated effector memory CD45RA+ cells. The sequenced sample consisted of naive CD8+ T cells from PBMCs. These receptors all stem from a man between 18 and 29 years old in good health. Some clones in this sample may be carry-over from other donors' samples.

This clone came up once. The gene calls are TRBV10-3 and TRBJ2-3; TRBD1 matches 7 bases. The length of the CDR3 is 13 residues. V was pared by 9 bases and J by 2 bases, with 5 bases of the junction left unmatched. Germline V lookup: CDR1 ENHRY, CDR2 SYGVKD. This chain's CDR3 is CAIRTGFTDTQYF. CDR3 nucleotides: TGTGCCATACGGACAGGATTCACAGATACGCAGTATTTT.

The chain carries TRBV2 and TRBJ2-2, with unresolved D. This CDR3 is built from 16 residues. Germline V gene lookup returns CDR1 SNHLY and CDR2 FYNNEI. V dropped 3 bases and J dropped 5 bases, with 16 bases sitting between them. The CDR3 DNA sequence: TGTGCCAGCAGTGAGCTCCTGGCCCTGGAGACCGGGGAGCTGTTTTTT. Residues: CASSELLALETGELFF.

The V call is TRBV9, the J call TRBJ1-3; D call uncertain. Trimming shortened V by 0 bases and J by 2 bases, and 6 bases separated the two germline ends. This CDR3 comprises 14 residues. CDR1 and CDR2 (germline): SGDLS, YYNGEE. The CDR3 DNA reads as TGTGCCAGCAGCGTAGATGGAGCTGGAAACACCATATATTTT. Translation: CASSVDGAGNTIYF. Combining the CDR3 with reference TRBV9 and TRBJ1-3 gives the whole variable domain DSGVTQTPKHLITATGQRVTLRCSPRSGDLSVYWYQQSLDQGLQFLIQYYNGEERAKGNILERFSAQQFPDLHSELNLSSLELGDSALYFCASSVDGAGNTIYFGEGSWLTVV.

The chain combines TRBV30 with TRBJ2-7, with D possibly matching TRBD1 (6 bases). Germline loops: CDR1 GTSNPN, CDR2 SVGIG (reference sequence). V shed 3 bases and J shed 1 base, with 10 bases lying between them. The CDR3 extends over 13 amino acids. The CDR3 loop reads CAWRMTGSYEQYF. The CDR3 DNA reads as TGTGCCTGGAGGATGACAGGATCCTACGAGCAGTACTTC.

This sequence joins TRBV6-6 and TRBJ2-7; D possibly corresponds to TRBD2 (6 bases). Trimming took off 0 bases at V and 3 bases at J, with 12 bases between the two ends. The germline CDR1 and CDR2 sequences are MNHNY and SVGAGI (reference sequence). This CDR3 is built from 15 residues. Here the CDR3 DNA reads TGTGCCAGCAGTTACTCGGTAGCGGACTACTACGAGCAGTACTTC. Translating gives CASSYSVADYYEQYF.

The CDR3 loop is CASSLGSGGELFF. CDR3 sequence (DNA): TGTGCCAGCAGCTTAGGTAGCGGCGGGGAGCTGTTTTTT. This sequence joins TRBV7-6 and TRBJ2-2; tentative D call: TRBD2 (6 bases). The CDR3 extends over 13 amino acids. Between the trimmed V and J ends, which lost 1 base and 7 bases, there was a span of 7 bases. Germline CDR1 SGHVS, CDR2 FNYEAQ.

The chain has TRBV11-2 and TRBJ2-7; D ambiguous. V lost 5 bases and J 3 bases, leaving 11 bases between the germline ends. Germline V gives CDR1 SGHAT, CDR2 FQNNGV. This CDR3 region has 13 residues. The CDR3 DNA reads TGTGCCAGCAGCCCTCGTTCCCACTACGAGCAGTACTTC. Its protein product is CASSPRSHYEQYF.

This clone was found once. The V call is TRBV7-9, the J call TRBJ2-2, with D maybe TRBD2 (5 bases). V was cut by 5 bases and J by 3 bases, with 16 bases left in between. The germline V gene has CDR1 SEHNR and CDR2 FQNEAQ (reference sequence). The CDR3 is 16 amino acids. CDR3 bases: TGTGCCAGCAGCCCCGAGTTGGGCGGGTACACCGGGGAGCTGTTTTTT. The encoded protein is CASSPELGGYTGELFF.